These T cell receptor beta chains were read from a single sample in a study of cytomegalovirus exposure and HLA in healthy donors. This table comes from immunoSEQ multiplex PCR, and its TCRdb copy is limited to in-frame clones, with some not included. This sample has some 110,000 clones, with roughly four fifths found just once. Sequenced sample: PBMCs. Receptors originate from a man aged 30-40 years in good health and CMV-seropositive. Each CDR3 is given with its conserved first and last residue. Each record gives: clone size, V gene, CDR3 length, D gene, J gene, CDR3 DNA, CDR3 protein. D genes are given only for firm matches. Clone size, where shown, is once, few, many, or a class for clones that have expanded.

NA	TRBV5-4	13	TRBD1	TRBJ1-2	TGTGCCAGCAGCCCCCGGGACAGGAGTGGCTACACCTTC	CASSPRDRSGYTF
NA	TRBV27	16	TRBD2	TRBJ2-1	TGTGCCAGCACCCCACCGGGACTAGATAACTACAATGAGCAGTTCTTC	CASTPPGLDNYNEQFF
NA	TRBV28	16	NA	TRBJ2-2	TGTGCCAGCAGTTTCATGGGACACGCGGAAACCGGGGAGCTGTTTTTT	CASSFMGHAETGELFF
NA	TRBV5-1	15	NA	TRBJ2-5	TGCGCCAGCGGGAGAGGAGGTTCTATTCAAGAGACCCAGTACTTC	CASGRGGSIQETQYF
once	TRBV6-5	15	NA	TRBJ1-2	TGTGCCAGCAGTTACAGGGGCGCAGCTAACTATGGCTACACCTTC	CASSYRGAANYGYTF
NA	TRBV10-3	14	TRBD1	TRBJ2-7	TGTGCCATCAGGACAGGGGGCGTCTCCTACGAGCAGTACTTC	CAIRTGGVSYEQYF
NA	TRBV18	16	NA	TRBJ2-2	TGTGCCAGCTCACCACCGCGGTCCTCACGAGGCGGGGAGCTGTTTTTT	CASSPPRSSRGGELFF
NA	TRBV4-1	15	TRBD1	TRBJ1-1	TGCGCCAGCAGCCGACGGTGGGGACAGGGGAGTGAAGCTTTCTTT	CASSRRWGQGSEAFF
NA	TRBV5-1	16	TRBD2	TRBJ2-3	TGCGCCAGCGGGCCTTGGACTAGCGGGCTCCCAGATACGCAGTATTTT	CASGPWTSGLPDTQYF
NA	TRBV30	14	NA	TRBJ2-3	TGTGCCTGGAGTTCAGGGATACACACAGATACGCAGTATTTT	CAWSSGIHTDTQYF